This T cell receptor beta chain was recorded in a study of cytomegalovirus exposure and HLA in healthy donors. The germline V and J ends were trimmed by 0 bases and 5 bases, with 13 bases remaining between them. CDR1 and CDR2 from the germline V gene are MNHEY and SVGAGI. The CDR3 has 15 amino acids. In the PCR, 60 Vbeta and 13 Jbeta primers were used. TCRdb keeps only in-frame clones here, not all; method: immunoSEQ multiplex PCR. The top ten hold 1.8% of the sample, which has over 200,000 clones, 70% to 80% seen once. The receptor comes from a woman aged 25 to 39 in good health and CMV-seronegative. This chain uses TRBV6-5 with TRBJ1-1, with D uncertain. The sample comprised PBMCs. Here the CDR3 DNA reads TGTGCCAGCAGTTACTCGACGACGGGATATACTGAAGCTTTCTTT. This codes for CASSYSTTGYTEAFF.